Listed below are T cell receptor beta chains from one sample, sequenced in a study of cytomegalovirus exposure and HLA in healthy donors. Generated by immunoSEQ multiplex PCR, the TCRdb table keeps only in-frame clones and is missing some. In the table there are about 130,000 clones, 8.5% to 10% of which are singletons. Material: PBMCs. The receptors derive from a man in his forties or fifties in good health and CMV-seronegative. CDR3s include the opening cysteine and the closing phenylalanine or tryptophan. A D gene is named only where the DNA matches it firmly. Only some rows state a clone size, as once, few, many or a class for expanded clones.

v_call	clone_size	j_call	d_call	cdr3_nt	cdr3_aa
TRBV14	NA	TRBJ2-6	NA	TGTGCCAGCAGCCAAGATACTTTTCTTGGGGCCAACGTCCTGACTTTC	CASSQDTFLGANVLTF
TRBV4-3	NA	TRBJ2-5	NA	TGCGCCAGCAGCCAAGACAGGGGAGGGCAAGAGACCCAGTACTTC	CASSQDRGGQETQYF
TRBV4-3	NA	TRBJ2-3	NA	TGCGCCAGCAGCTGGTGGAGGGACAGCTCTTACACAGATACGCAGTATTTT	CASSWWRDSSYTDTQYF
TRBV15	NA	TRBJ1-2	TRBD1	TGTGCCACCAGCCACAGGGGGTTTAACTATGGCTACACCTTC	CATSHRGFNYGYTF
TRBV2	NA	TRBJ1-4	TRBD1	TGTGCCAGCAGCGAATTTCTGAGACAGGGTTTAACTAATGAAAAACTGTTTTTT	CASSEFLRQGLTNEKLFF
TRBV6-5	NA	TRBJ1-1	NA	TGTGCCAGCAGTTACTCGAGGGGGGGGCGAACTGAAGCTTTCTTT	CASSYSRGGRTEAFF
TRBV4-2	few	TRBJ2-2	TRBD2	TGTGCCAGCAGCCAAGCGACTAGCGGGGGATCCGGGGAGCTGTTTTTT	CASSQATSGGSGELFF
TRBV19	NA	TRBJ2-2	TRBD1	TGTGCCAGTAAGGGGGCCACCGGGGAGCTGTTTTTT	CASKGATGELFF
TRBV19	NA	TRBJ1-4	TRBD1	TGTGCCAGTAGTTGGGACAGTAATGAAAAACTGTTTTTT	CASSWDSNEKLFF
TRBV4-3	once	TRBJ2-7	TRBD2	TGCGCCAGCGGAATACTAGCGGGGGACTCCTACGAGCAGTACTTC	CASGILAGDSYEQYF
TRBV25-1	few	TRBJ2-1	TRBD2	TGTGCCAGCAGTGCCCCTAGCGGGGGGGTCTGGGAGCAGTTCTTC	CASSAPSGGVWEQFF
TRBV11-2	few	TRBJ1-4	NA	TGTGCCAGCAGCTTAGGGTGGGGAGATGAAAAACTGTTTTTT	CASSLGWGDEKLFF
TRBV13	NA	TRBJ2-3	TRBD2	TGTGCCAGCAGCCGGGGGGGGGTGGCAGATACGCAGTATTTT	CASSRGGVADTQYF
TRBV7-2	NA	TRBJ1-5	TRBD1	TGTGCCAGCAGCTTAGTGGGGACAGGGAACAATCAGCCCCAGCATTTT	CASSLVGTGNNQPQHF
TRBV12-5	NA	TRBJ1-5	TRBD1	TGTGCTAGTGCCGAACAGGGGGGGGGCAATCAGCCCCAGCATTTT	CASAEQGGGNQPQHF
TRBV7-2	NA	TRBJ2-7	TRBD1	TGTGCCAGCAGTACGGAAGGACAGGGGGCTCTCGAGCAGTACTTC	CASSTEGQGALEQYF
TRBV5-5	NA	TRBJ1-3	NA	TGTGCCAGCAGTGTGGCAGGGGAAGGGTACACCATATATTTT	CASSVAGEGYTIYF
TRBV18	NA	TRBJ2-7	TRBD1	TGTGCCAGCTCATCCAAAACAGGGGGATCTGTCTACGAGCAGTACTTC	CASSSKTGGSVYEQYF
TRBV5-6	NA	TRBJ2-3	NA	TGTGCCAGCAGCTGGGGCTCCAGGGGGGAAACAGATACGCAGTATTTT	CASSWGSRGETDTQYF
TRBV6-5	few	TRBJ1-2	NA	TGTGCCAGCAGTTACAGGGCAGGGGCTCCTATTGGCTACACCTTC	CASSYRAGAPIGYTF
TRBV5-1	NA	TRBJ1-1	TRBD1	TGCGCCAGCAGCACCGATTCCAGGGGGTCCAACACTGAAGCTTTCTTT	CASSTDSRGSNTEAFF
TRBV6-1	medium-sized	TRBJ2-6	NA	TGTGCCAGCAGTGACAACTCTGGGGCCAACGTCCTGACTTTC	CASSDNSGANVLTF
TRBV27	few	TRBJ1-1	TRBD1	TGTGCCAGCAAAAACTACAGGGGAGATACTGAAGCTTTCTTT	CASKNYRGDTEAFF
TRBV2	few	TRBJ2-6	NA	TGTGCCAGCAAAAAAAGCCTCTCTGGGGCCAACGTCCTGACTTTC	CASKKSLSGANVLTF
TRBV7-9	few	TRBJ1-2	TRBD1	TGTGCCAGCACCAGGGACAGGGATGCCTATGGCTACACCTTC	CASTRDRDAYGYTF
TRBV19	few	TRBJ2-5	TRBD2	TGTGCCAGTAGTATACAAGCGGGGGACCAAGAGACCCAGTACTTC	CASSIQAGDQETQYF
TRBV29-1	few	TRBJ1-2	NA	TGCAGCGTCAGTGTAGGAGTGGATTATGGCTACACCTTC	CSVSVGVDYGYTF
TRBV6-5	few	TRBJ2-1	TRBD2	TGTGCCAGCAGTTTAGCGGGGGAGGCCTACAATGAGCAGTTCTTC	CASSLAGEAYNEQFF
TRBV2	few	TRBJ1-1	TRBD1	TGTGCCAGCAGTAGACAGGGGGCTAGGTCGAACACTGAAGCTTTCTTT	CASSRQGARSNTEAFF